The 5 T cell receptor beta chains given below trace back to one sample, sequenced in a study of CD4 T cells in relation to SARS-CoV-2 and coronaviruses. Sequencing used immunoSEQ multiplex PCR; TCRdb keeps in-frame clones, though not all of them. The table includes about 54,000 clones, 92% detected once. Sequences were obtained from naive CD4+ T cells from PBMCs. Subset given: naive CD4+ T cells isolated by negative enrichment. The receptor source for this set is an adult with COVID-19.

The genes are TRBV15 and TRBJ2-1; D is unresolved. The CDR3 runs 18 residues. Germline-derived CDR1 and CDR2 are LNHNV and YYDKDF (reference sequence). V shed 5 bases and J shed 0 bases, with 20 bases lying between them. CDR3 amino acids: CATSQNPRSESSYNEQFF. Here the CDR3 DNA reads TGTGCCACCAGCCAAAACCCTAGAAGCGAGAGCTCCTACAATGAGCAGTTCTTC.

This clone occurred once. The chain carries TRBV5-1 and TRBJ2-7; 7 positions match TRBD1. CDR1 and CDR2 (germline): SGHRS, YFSETQ. The V and J ends lost 8 bases and 6 bases, in that order; junction bases with no gene match: 8. CDR3 length: 12 amino acids. The DNA of the CDR3 is TGCGCCAGTGCCGACAGGGCGGGCGAGCAGTACTTC. Translation: CASADRAGEQYF.

The chain joins TRBV6-2 or TRBV6-3 to TRBJ2-1; D is undetermined. Per germline, CDR1 MNHEY and CDR2 SVGEGT. V shed 1 base and J shed 0 bases, with 4 bases lying between them. The CDR3 runs 14 residues. DNA of the CDR3: TGTGCCAGCAGTTACTTAGGCTCCTACAATGAGCAGTTCTTC. Its translation: CASSYLGSYNEQFF.

The chain uses TRBV28 and TRBJ1-1; 10 bases map to TRBD1. V was clipped by 7 bases and J by 4 bases; unmatched bases: 6. The germline CDR1 and CDR2 sequences are MDHEN and SYDVKM. The CDR3 is made up of 14 amino acids. This CDR3 is CASTERTGGTEAFF. CDR3 sequence (DNA): TGTGCCAGCACCGAGAGGACAGGGGGCACTGAAGCTTTCTTT.

This clone has more than one count but fewer than ten. V is TRBV5-1 and J is TRBJ2-7, with a tentative D call TRBD2 (6 bases). Trimming cost V 2 bases and J 0 bases, with 12 bases left between them. There are 15 residues in the CDR3. Germline values: CDR1 SGHRS, CDR2 YFSETQ. The CDR3 loop is CASSLVAASSYEQYF. As DNA, the CDR3 is TGCGCCAGCAGCTTAGTAGCGGCTAGCTCCTACGAGCAGTACTTC.